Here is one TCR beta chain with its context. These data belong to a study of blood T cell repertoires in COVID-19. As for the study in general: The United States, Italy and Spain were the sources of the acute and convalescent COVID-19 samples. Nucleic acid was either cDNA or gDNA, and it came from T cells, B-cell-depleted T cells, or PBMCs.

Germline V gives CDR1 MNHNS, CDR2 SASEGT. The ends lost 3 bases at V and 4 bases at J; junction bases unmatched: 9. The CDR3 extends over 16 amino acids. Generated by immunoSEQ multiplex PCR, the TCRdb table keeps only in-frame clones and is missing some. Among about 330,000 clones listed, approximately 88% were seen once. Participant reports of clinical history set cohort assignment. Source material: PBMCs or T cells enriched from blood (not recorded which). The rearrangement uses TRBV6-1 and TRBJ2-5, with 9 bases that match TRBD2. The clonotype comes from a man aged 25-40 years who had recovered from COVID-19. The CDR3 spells CASSEVAGVGGETQYF. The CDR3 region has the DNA TGTGCCAGCAGTGAGGTAGCGGGGGTCGGAGGAGAGACCCAGTACTTC.